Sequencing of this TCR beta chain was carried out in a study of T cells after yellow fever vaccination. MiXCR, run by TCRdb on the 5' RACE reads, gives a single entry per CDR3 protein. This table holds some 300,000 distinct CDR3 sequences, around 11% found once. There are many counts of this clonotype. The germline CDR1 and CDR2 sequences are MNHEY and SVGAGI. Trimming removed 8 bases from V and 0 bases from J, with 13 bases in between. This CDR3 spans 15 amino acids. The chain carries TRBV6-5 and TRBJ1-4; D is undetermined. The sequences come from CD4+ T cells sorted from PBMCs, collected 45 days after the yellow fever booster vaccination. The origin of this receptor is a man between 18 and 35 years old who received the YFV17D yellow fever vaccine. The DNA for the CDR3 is TGTGCCAGCCAGCCCCTAGGAGCAACTAATGAAAAACTGTTTTTT. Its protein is CASQPLGATNEKLFF.